The subject of this entry is one T cell receptor beta chain. The antigen is unknown. This sample was included in a study of CD4 T cells in relation to SARS-CoV-2 and coronaviruses. In the study overall: The negative reference was HIV-1 Nef peptide pool or peptide-free culture. Points from the study as a whole: Pre-pandemic and post-infection samples never came from the same donor.

Only in-frame clones appear in the TCRdb table, and some are missing; sequencing was by immunoSEQ multiplex PCR. The sample records around 15,000 clones, about 77% being singletons. CDR1 is KGHSH and CDR2 is LQKENI in the germline V gene. This CDR3 comprises 16 residues. Trimming pared 0 bases from V and 2 bases from J, leaving 11 bases between. The unexposed donors gave CD4+ T cells in about 2011-2019, prior to COVID-19. The cells were cultured for about ten days before CD4+ T cells were isolated. V usage is TRBV18 and J usage is TRBJ1-3, with a possible D match to TRBD1 (6 bases). This sequence originates from a human donor in good health. The sample comprised CD4+ T cells from PBMCs, cultured in vitro. DNA of the CDR3: TGTGCCAGCTCACCACCAGCGCAGGGGACTGGAAACACCATATATTTT. Its protein is CASSPPAQGTGNTIYF.